This T cell receptor beta chain was sequenced in a study of T cell responses to AZD1222 COVID-19 vaccine. Study-wide findings and caveats: Possibly, clonal diversity was underestimated; donors were largely white British and included more females. Across spike, vaccine-associated CD4 TCRs were found, dominant at 160-218 and 743-854. The breadth and depth of Spike-specific TCRs increased once two AZD1222 doses had been given. The repertoires were collected only after the peak T cell response.

A single count supports this clone. As yet, its antigen is unknown. V lost 1 base and J 1 base, leaving 11 bases between the germline ends. Germline V gene lookup returns CDR1 SGHRS and CDR2 YFSETQ. The CDR3 has 15 residues. Only in-frame clones appear in the TCRdb table, and some are missing; sequencing was by immunoSEQ multiplex PCR. This table holds 150,000 or so clones, about 89% found once. The clonotype was recovered from an adult in good health. This chain connects TRBV5-1 to TRBJ1-1; D remains ambiguous. The material sequenced was peripheral blood, taken on day 0 of MenACWY control vaccination. The CDR3 DNA sequence: TGCGCCAGCAGCTTGAGGCGGGCAGGGAACACTGAAGCTTTCTTT. It yields the protein CASSLRRAGNTEAFF. Filled out from reference TRBV5-1 and TRBJ1-1, the complete variable domain reads KAGVTQTPRYLIKTRGQQVTLSCSPISGHRSVSWYQQTPGQGLQFLFEYFSETQRNKGNFPGRFSGRQFSNSRSEMNVSTLELGDSALYLCASSLRRAGNTEAFFGQGTRLTVV.